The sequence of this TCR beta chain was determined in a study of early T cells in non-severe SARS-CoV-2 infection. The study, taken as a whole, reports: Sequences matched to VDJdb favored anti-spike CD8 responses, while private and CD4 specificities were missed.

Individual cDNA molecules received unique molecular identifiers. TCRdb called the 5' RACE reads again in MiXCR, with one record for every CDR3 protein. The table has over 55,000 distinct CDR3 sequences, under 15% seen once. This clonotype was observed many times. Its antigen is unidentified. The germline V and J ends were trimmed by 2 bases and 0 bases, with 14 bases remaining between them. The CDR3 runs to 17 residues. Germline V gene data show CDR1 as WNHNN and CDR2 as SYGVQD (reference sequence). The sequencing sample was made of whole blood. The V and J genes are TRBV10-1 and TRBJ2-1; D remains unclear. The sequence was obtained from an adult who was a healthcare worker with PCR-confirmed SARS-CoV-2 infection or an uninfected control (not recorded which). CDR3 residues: CASSEVLPSFSYNEQFF. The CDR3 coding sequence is TGCGCCAGCAGTGAGGTTCTCCCTTCTTTCTCCTACAATGAGCAGTTCTTC.